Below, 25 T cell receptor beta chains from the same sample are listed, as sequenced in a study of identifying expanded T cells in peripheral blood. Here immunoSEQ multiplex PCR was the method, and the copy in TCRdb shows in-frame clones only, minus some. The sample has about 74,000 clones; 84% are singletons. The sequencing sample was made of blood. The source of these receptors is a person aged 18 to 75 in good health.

In DNA form, the CDR3 reads TGTGCCAGCAGCTTTCCGAACACTGAAGCTTTCTTT. This gives the protein CASSFPNTEAFF. This chain uses TRBV7-9 with TRBJ1-1; D call uncertain. Germline CDR1 reads SEHNR; CDR2 reads FQNEAQ (reference sequence). Trimming shortened V by 3 bases and J by 1 base, and 3 bases separated the two germline ends. The CDR3 runs 12 residues.

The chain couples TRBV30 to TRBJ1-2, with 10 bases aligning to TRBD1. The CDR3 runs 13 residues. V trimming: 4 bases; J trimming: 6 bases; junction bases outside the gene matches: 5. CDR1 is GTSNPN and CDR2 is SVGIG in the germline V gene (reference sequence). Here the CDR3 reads CAWTMGQGNGYTF. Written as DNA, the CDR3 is TGTGCCTGGACTATGGGACAGGGGAATGGCTACACCTTC.

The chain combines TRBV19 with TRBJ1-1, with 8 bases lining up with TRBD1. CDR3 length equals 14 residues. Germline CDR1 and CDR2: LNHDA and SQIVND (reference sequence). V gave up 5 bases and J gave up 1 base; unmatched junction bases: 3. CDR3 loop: CASSSGGRNTEAFF. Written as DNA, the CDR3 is TGTGCCAGTAGTTCAGGGGGCAGGAACACTGAAGCTTTCTTT.

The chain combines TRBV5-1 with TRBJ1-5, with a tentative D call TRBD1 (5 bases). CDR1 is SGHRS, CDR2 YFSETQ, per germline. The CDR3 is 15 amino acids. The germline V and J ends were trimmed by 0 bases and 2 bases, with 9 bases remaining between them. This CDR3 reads CASSLDGGGNQPQHF. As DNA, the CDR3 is TGCGCCAGCAGCTTGGATGGGGGGGGCAATCAGCCCCAGCATTTT.

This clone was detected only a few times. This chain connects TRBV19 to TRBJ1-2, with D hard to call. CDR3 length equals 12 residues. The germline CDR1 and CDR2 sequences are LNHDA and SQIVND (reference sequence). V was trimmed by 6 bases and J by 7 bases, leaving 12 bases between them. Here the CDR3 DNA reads TGTGCCAGTAGGACGTTGCCTGGTGGCTACACCTTC. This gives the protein CASRTLPGGYTF. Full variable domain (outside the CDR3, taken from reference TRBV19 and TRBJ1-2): DGGITQSPKYLFRKEGQNVTLSCEQNLNHDAMYWYRQDPGQGLRLIYYSQIVNDFQKGDIAEGYSVSREKKESFPLTVTSAQKNPTAFYLCASRTLPGGYTFGSGTRLTVV.

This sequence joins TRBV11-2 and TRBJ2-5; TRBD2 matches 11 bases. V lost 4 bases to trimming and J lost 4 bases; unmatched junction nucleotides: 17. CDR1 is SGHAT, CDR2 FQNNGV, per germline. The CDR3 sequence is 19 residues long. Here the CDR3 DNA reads TGTGCCAGCAGCTGGGACGGGACTAGCGGAAATCAAGGGAGAGAGACCCAGTACTTC. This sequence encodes CASSWDGTSGNQGRETQYF.

CDR3 region: CASSFGQGGTAGANVLTF. CDR3 DNA sequence: TGTGCCAGCAGCTTCGGACAGGGGGGAACTGCTGGGGCCAACGTCCTGACTTTC. The genes are TRBV11-2 and TRBJ2-6; 10 nucleotides match TRBD1. This CDR3 comprises 18 residues. Unmatched junction bases numbered 7, after V lost 3 bases and J lost 2 bases. Germline-derived CDR1 and CDR2 are SGHAT and FQNNGV.

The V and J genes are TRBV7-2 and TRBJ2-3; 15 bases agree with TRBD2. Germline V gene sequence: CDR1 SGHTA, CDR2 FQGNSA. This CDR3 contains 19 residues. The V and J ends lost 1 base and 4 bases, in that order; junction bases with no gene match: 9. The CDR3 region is CASSLGPGLAGGWADTQYF. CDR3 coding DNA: TGTGCCAGCAGCTTAGGTCCGGGACTAGCGGGAGGATGGGCAGATACGCAGTATTTT.

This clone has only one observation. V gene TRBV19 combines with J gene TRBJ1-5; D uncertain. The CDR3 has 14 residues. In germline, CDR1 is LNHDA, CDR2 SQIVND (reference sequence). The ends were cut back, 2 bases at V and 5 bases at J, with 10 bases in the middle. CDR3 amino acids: CASSIRRLHQPQHF. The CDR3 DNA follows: TGTGCCAGTAGTATACGAAGGTTGCATCAGCCCCAGCATTTT.

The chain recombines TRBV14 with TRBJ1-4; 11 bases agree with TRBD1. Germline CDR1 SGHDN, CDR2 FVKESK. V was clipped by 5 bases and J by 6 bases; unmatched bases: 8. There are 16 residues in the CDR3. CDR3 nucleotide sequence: TGTGCCAGCAGCAAAGGCGGACAGGGGGCATATGAAAAACTGTTTTTT. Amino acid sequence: CASSKGGQGAYEKLFF.

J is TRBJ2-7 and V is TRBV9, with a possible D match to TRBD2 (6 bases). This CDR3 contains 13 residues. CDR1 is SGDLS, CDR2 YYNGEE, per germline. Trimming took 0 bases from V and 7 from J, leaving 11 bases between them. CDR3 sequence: CASSVGGSGEQYF. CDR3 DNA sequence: TGTGCCAGCAGCGTAGGCGGTAGCGGTGAGCAGTACTTC.

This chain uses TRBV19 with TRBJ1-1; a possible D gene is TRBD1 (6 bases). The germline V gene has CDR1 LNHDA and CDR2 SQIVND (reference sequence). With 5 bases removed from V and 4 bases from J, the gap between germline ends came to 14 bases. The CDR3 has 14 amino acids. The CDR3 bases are TGTGCCAGTAGTCACAGGGTTAGTGGCACTGAAGCTTTCTTT. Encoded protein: CASSHRVSGTEAFF.

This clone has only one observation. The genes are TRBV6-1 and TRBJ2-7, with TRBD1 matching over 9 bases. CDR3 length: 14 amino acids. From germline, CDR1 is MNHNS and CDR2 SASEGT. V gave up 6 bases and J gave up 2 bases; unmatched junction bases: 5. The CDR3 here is CASSVDRGTYEQYF. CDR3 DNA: TGTGCCAGCAGCGTGGACAGGGGAACCTACGAGCAGTACTTC.

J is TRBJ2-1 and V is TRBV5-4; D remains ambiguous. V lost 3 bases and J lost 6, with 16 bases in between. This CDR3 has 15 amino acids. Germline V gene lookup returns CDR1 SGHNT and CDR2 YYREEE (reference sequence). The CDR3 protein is CASSYEVPPVNEQFF. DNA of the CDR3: TGTGCCAGCAGCTATGAGGTCCCCCCCGTCAATGAGCAGTTCTTC.

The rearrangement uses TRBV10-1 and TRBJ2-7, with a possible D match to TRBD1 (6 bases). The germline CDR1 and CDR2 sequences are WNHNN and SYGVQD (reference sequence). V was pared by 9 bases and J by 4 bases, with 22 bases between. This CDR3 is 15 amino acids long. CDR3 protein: CAREYTGLLVYEQYF. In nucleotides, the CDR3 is TGCGCCAGAGAATATACAGGGCTCCTGGTTTACGAGCAGTACTTC.

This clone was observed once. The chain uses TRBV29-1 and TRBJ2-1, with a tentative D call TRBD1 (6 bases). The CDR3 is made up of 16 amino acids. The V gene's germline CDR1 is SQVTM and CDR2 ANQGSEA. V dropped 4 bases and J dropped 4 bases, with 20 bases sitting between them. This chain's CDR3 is CSVARWDTSNYNEQFF. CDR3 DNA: TGCAGCGTTGCGAGGTGGGACACGTCCAATTACAATGAGCAGTTCTTC.

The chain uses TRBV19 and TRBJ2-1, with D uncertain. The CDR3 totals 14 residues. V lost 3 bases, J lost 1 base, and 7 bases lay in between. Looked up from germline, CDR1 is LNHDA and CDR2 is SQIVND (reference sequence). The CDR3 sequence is CASSISSSYNEQFF. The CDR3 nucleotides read TGTGCCAGTAGTATCAGTAGTTCCTACAATGAGCAGTTCTTC. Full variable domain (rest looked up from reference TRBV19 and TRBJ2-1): DGGITQSPKYLFRKEGQNVTLSCEQNLNHDAMYWYRQDPGQGLRLIYYSQIVNDFQKGDIAEGYSVSREKKESFPLTVTSAQKNPTAFYLCASSISSSYNEQFFGPGTRLTVL.

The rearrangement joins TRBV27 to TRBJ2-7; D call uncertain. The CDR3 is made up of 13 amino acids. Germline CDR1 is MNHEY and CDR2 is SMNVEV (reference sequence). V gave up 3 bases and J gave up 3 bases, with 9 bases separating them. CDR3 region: CASSFAKGYEQYF. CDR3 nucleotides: TGTGCCAGCAGTTTCGCCAAGGGCTACGAGCAGTACTTC.

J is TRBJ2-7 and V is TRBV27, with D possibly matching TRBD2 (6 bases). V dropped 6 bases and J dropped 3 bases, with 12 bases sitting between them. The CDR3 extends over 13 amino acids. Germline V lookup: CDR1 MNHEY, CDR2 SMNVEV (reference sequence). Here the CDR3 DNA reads TGTGCCAGCAGGATAAACGGGGGCTACGAGCAGTACTTC. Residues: CASRINGGYEQYF.

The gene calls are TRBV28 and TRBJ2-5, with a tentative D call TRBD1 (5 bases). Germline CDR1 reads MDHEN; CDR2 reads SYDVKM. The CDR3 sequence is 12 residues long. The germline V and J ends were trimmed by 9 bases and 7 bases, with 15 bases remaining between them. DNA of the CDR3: TGTGCCAGGACTGAAGAAGGGGCGACCCAGTACTTC. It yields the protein CARTEEGATQYF.

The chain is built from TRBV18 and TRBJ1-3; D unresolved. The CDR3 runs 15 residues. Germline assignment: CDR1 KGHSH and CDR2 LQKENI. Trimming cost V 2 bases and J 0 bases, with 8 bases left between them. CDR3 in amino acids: CASSPDLISGNTIYF. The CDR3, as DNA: TGTGCCAGCTCACCAGACCTAATCTCTGGAAACACCATATATTTT.

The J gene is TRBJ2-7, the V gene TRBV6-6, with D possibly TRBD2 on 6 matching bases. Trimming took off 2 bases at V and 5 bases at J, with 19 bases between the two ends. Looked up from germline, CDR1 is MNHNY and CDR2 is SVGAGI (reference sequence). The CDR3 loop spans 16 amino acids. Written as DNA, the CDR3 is TGTGCCAGCAGTTACCCGGGAGTGGCCGGCAAAGACGAGCAGTACTTC. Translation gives CASSYPGVAGKDEQYF.

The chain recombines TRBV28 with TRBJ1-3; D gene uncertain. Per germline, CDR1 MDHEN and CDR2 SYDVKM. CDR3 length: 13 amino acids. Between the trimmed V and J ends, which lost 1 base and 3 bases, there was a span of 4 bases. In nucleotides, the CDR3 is TGTGCCAGCAGTTTATCCCGTGGAAACACCATATATTTT. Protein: CASSLSRGNTIYF.

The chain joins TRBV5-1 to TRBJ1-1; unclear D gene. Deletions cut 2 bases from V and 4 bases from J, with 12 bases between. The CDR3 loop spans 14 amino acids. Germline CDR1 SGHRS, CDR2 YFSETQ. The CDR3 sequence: CASSFYGGSTEAFF. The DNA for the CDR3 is TGCGCCAGCAGCTTCTACGGCGGTAGCACTGAAGCTTTCTTT.

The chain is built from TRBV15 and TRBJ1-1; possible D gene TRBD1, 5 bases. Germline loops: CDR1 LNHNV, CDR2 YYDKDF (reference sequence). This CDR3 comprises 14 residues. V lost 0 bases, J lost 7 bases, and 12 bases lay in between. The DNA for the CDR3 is TGTGCCACCAGCAGAGATCCCGGGGGAGATGAAGCTTTCTTT. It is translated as CATSRDPGGDEAFF. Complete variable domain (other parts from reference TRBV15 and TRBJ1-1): DAMVIQNPRYQVTQFGKPVTLSCSQTLNHNVMYWYQQKSSQAPKLLFHYYDKDFNNEADTPDNFQSRRPNTSFCFLDIRSPGLGDTAMYLCATSRDPGGDEAFFGQGTRLTVV.